This T cell receptor beta chain was profiled in a study of beta chain features in type 1 diabetes. The overall study: Patients were similar to healthy donors in age and gender (as well as in cell yields).

The sequenced template was cDNA made from the entire isolated RNA. The data were produced by immunoSEQ multiplex PCR, yet TCRdb's version contains in-frame clones alone and is incomplete. Altogether approximately 730,000 clones are present, over 10% being singletons, with the ten largest covering 0.02% to 0.025%. Sorted cells reached over 98% purity in every population. This clone was detected only a few times. The antigen is unknown. Notes on the study in general: Significant though moderate, a shortening of TCRB CDR3s appeared in all four CD4+ subsets of Type 1 diabetes patients. Shorter templates might be favored by PCR, and equally so in patients and in controls.

The CDR3 covers 14 residues. V lost 7 bases and J lost 8, with 20 bases in between. The sample was naive CD4+ T cells from blood. V gene TRBV23-1 combines with J gene TRBJ1-2; D is unresolved. TRBV23-1 is an open reading frame whose function is uncertain. The TCR originated in a young man with type 1 diabetes. In DNA, the CDR3 is TGCGCCAGCAACCCCCGCGGGGAGCGGCACGGCTACACCTTC. It translates to CASNPRGERHGYTF.